This T cell receptor (beta chain) emerged from a study of T-cell reconstitution after alpha-beta-depleted transplantation in children. The CDR3 extends over 14 amino acids. The germline V gene encodes CDR1 LNHNV and CDR2 YYDKDF (reference sequence). The germline V and J ends were trimmed by 8 bases and 6 bases, with 17 bases remaining between them. This clonotype was seen a handful of times. A library of TCRbeta sequences, prepared with unique molecular identifiers, was generated. TCRdb re-called the PCR reads with MiXCR, one entry per CDR3 protein. The sample includes 350,000 to 450,000 distinct CDR3 sequences, around 21% of them seen just once.

The starting material was PBMCs from the stem cell graft donor, obtained from the stem cell graft. V gene TRBV15 combines with J gene TRBJ2-1; D unclear. This TCR derives from a human donor who donated a stem cell graft to a child with acute myeloid leukemia. Written as DNA, the CDR3 is TGTGCCACCCGCCCACGACCGAGAGCCAATGAGCAGTTCTTC. It translates to CATRPRPRANEQFF.